This T cell receptor (beta chain) is drawn from a study of cytomegalovirus exposure and HLA in healthy donors. Study-wide points: One variant, a missense change in DCLRE1C, was linked in a later analysis to TCR beta V- and J-gene trimming.

The PCR made use of 60 Vbeta and 13 Jbeta primers. Produced via immunoSEQ multiplex PCR; TCRdb's table is partial and in-frame only. Found here are 79,000 or so clones, roughly 80% of them singletons; the top ten hold around 21%. The table lists this clone with a few counts. Its antigen remains unknown. Germline lookup yields CDR1 LNHDA and CDR2 SQIVND (reference sequence). The ends were cut back, 1 base at V and 6 bases at J, with 19 bases in the middle. The CDR3 totals 17 residues. This sequence originates from a woman in her forties in good health and CMV-seropositive. The rearrangement links TRBV19 to TRBJ1-5; maybe TRBD1 (5 bases). The sample taken for sequencing was PBMCs. The CDR3 spells CASSIGSWTNLSQPQHF. CDR3 nucleotides: TGTGCCAGTAGTATAGGGAGTTGGACAAATCTAAGTCAGCCCCAGCATTTT.